The source of this T cell receptor (beta chain) is a study of T cells in Graves' hyperthyroidism and ophthalmopathy. Points from the study as a whole: Blood also showed most of the thyroid clonotypes that were expanded above 0.001.

Graves' hyperthyroidism was deemed stable given no ophthalmopathy progression within 18 months. Criteria for exclusion of patients were uncontrolled infection, other autoimmune disease, pregnancy or lactation. Fresh 10 ml peripheral blood yielded PBMCs. Germline V gene sequence: CDR1 MDHEN, CDR2 SYDVKM. The CDR3 length is 13 residues. TCR beta CDR3 regions were amplified from RNA transcripts. HTBI primers were the set used in a first-round RT-PCR of the TCR CDR3. One entry per CDR3 protein, called by TCRdb with MiXCR from the multiplex PCR reads. The sample includes more than 300,000 distinct CDR3 sequences, roughly 13% of them seen just once. This clonotype was observed a handful of times. The antigen remains unidentified.

The receptor comes from a woman aged 18-29 years with Graves' hyperthyroidism. This chain joins TRBV28 and TRBJ2-7, with 9 bases fitting TRBD1. The DNA end lines up better with TRBJ2-1; the J call may be wrong. The sequencing sample was made of blood. The CDR3 protein is CASRPGTGYEQFF. In DNA form, the CDR3 reads TGTGCCAGCAGGCCCGGGACAGGGTACGAGCAGTTCTTC.